A single sample is the source of the 18 T cell receptor beta chains below, sequenced in a study of CD8+ T cells in alopecia areata. cDNA serving as the sequencing template came from extracted, reverse transcribed RNA. This table comes from immunoSEQ multiplex PCR, and its TCRdb copy is limited to in-frame clones, with some not included. Altogether about 150,000 clones are present, around 50% being singletons, with the ten largest covering approximately 19%. The source material was CD8+ T cells sorted from blood, sampled at week 0. The receptors here all came from a human donor with alopecia areata.

The chain uses TRBV29-1 and TRBJ2-2, with 9 nucleotides matching TRBD1. Germline V gene data show CDR1 as SQVTM and CDR2 as ANQGSEA. The CDR3 runs 14 residues. Trimming took 6 bases from V and 6 from J; bases not matched to a gene: 8. Here the CDR3 reads CSVEGQGAAGELFF. CDR3 DNA: TGCAGCGTGGAGGGACAGGGAGCCGCCGGGGAGCTGTTTTTT.

The chain employs TRBV29-1 and TRBJ2-1; D is perhaps TRBD2 (6 bases). Trimming took 4 bases from V and 15 from J, leaving 16 bases between them. Germline CDR1 SQVTM, CDR2 ANQGSEA. The CDR3 is made up of 11 amino acids. CDR3 sequence reads: CSVVVSGLWFF. In nucleotides, the CDR3 is TGCAGCGTTGTGGTAAGCGGGCTGTGGTTCTTC.

This clone occurred once. This chain links TRBV6-5 with TRBJ1-5; D gene unclear. The CDR3 is 14 residues long. With 5 bases removed from V and 0 bases from J, the gap between germline ends came to 8 bases. The V gene's germline CDR1 is MNHEY and CDR2 SVGAGI. The CDR3 region has the DNA TGTGCCAGCAGTCCAACGGTTAGCAATCAGCCCCAGCATTTT. It yields the protein CASSPTVSNQPQHF.

This chain uses TRBV5-6 with TRBJ2-7; D may be TRBD1 (6 bases). The CDR3 spans 16 residues. The germline CDR1 and CDR2 sequences are SGHDT and YYEEEE. Deletions cut 3 bases from V and 7 bases from J, with 23 bases between. The CDR3 DNA is TGTGCCAGCAGCTCAGGATCCGGGACACTTCCTTATGAGCAGTACTTC. It yields the protein CASSSGSGTLPYEQYF.

The chain is built from TRBV12-5 and TRBJ2-6; no firm D call. Between the trimmed V and J ends, which lost 3 bases and 3 bases, there was a span of 3 bases. CDR3 length: 13 amino acids. Germline CDR1 reads LGHNT; CDR2 reads FRNRAP. As DNA, the CDR3 is TGTGCTAGTGGTTTTGATGGGGCCAACGTCCTGACTTTC. It specifies CASGFDGANVLTF.

The chain recombines TRBV27 with TRBJ2-3, with 11 bases aligning to TRBD2. The CDR3 runs to 16 residues. The J segment lost 1 base and the V segment lost 3 bases, leaving 3 bases of the junction unmatched. CDR1 is MNHEY, CDR2 SMNVEV, per germline (reference sequence). The CDR3 DNA reads as TGTGCCAGCAGTTTCGTGACTAGCGGGGGCACAGATACGCAGTATTTT. This encodes CASSFVTSGGTDTQYF.

The CDR3 sequence is CASSVEGRGHGGDTQYF. The CDR3 DNA follows: TGTGCCAGCAGCGTAGAGGGCAGGGGGCACGGGGGAGATACGCAGTATTTT. The chain has TRBV9 and TRBJ2-3; 8 positions match TRBD1. This CDR3 has 17 residues. Germline CDR1 reads SGDLS; CDR2 reads YYNGEE. J was trimmed by 5 bases and V by 0 bases; bases with no gene match: 11.

V is TRBV30 and J is TRBJ1-4; a weak D match, TRBD1 (5 bases). The CDR3 spans 14 residues. Trimming stripped 2 bases from V and 7 bases from J, with 14 bases between. Per the germline V gene, CDR1 is GTSNPN and CDR2 is SVGIG (reference sequence). The CDR3 protein is CAWSLGGFGEKLFF. The CDR3 DNA reads as TGTGCCTGGAGTTTGGGGGGTTTCGGTGAAAAACTGTTTTTT.

V and J are TRBV27 and TRBJ2-1; D perhaps matches TRBD1 (6 bases). Germline V gene data show CDR1 as MNHEY and CDR2 as SMNVEV (reference sequence). This CDR3 is built from 15 residues. V dropped 5 bases and J dropped 8 bases, with 19 bases sitting between them. This chain's CDR3 is CASSEQGGGMDEQFF. As DNA, the CDR3 is TGTGCCAGCAGTGAACAGGGTGGAGGCATGGATGAGCAGTTCTTC.

The chain employs TRBV27 and TRBJ1-6, with no clear D. The V gene's germline CDR1 is MNHEY and CDR2 SMNVEV (reference sequence). Trimming pared 2 bases from V and 10 bases from J, leaving 9 bases between. The length of the CDR3 is 13 residues. The CDR3 sequence: CASSLLLGSPLHF. CDR3 in DNA: TGTGCCAGCAGTTTACTCCTGGGATCACCCCTCCACTTT.

The V gene is TRBV30, the J gene TRBJ2-5; 8 bases are shared with TRBD2. The J call is in doubt because the DNA end fits TRBJ2-7 better. Germline-derived CDR1 and CDR2 are GTSNPN and SVGIG (reference sequence). The CDR3 has 14 amino acids. The CDR3 loop reads CAWSPGGGFYEQYF. CDR3 DNA: TGTGCCTGGAGCCCCGGGGGGGGCTTCTACGAGCAGTACTTC.

The chain has TRBV5-6 and TRBJ2-7, with D perhaps matching TRBD1 (6 bases). V lost 1 base and J lost 4, with 9 bases in between. Germline lookup yields CDR1 SGHDT and CDR2 YYEEEE. The CDR3 is 13 amino acids. In nucleotides, the CDR3 is TGTGCCAGCAGCTTGACAGGGCTGTACGAGCAGTACTTC. Protein product: CASSLTGLYEQYF.

The chain employs TRBV6-5 and TRBJ2-1; D unresolved. V was trimmed by 2 bases and J by 14 bases, leaving 10 bases between them. CDR3 size: 11 residues. Germline V lookup: CDR1 MNHEY, CDR2 SVGAGI. The CDR3 bases are TGTGCCAGCAGTTACGGGGAATTGGAGTTCTTC. Its translation is CASSYGELEFF.

The V gene is TRBV7-9, the J gene TRBJ2-1; D remains unclear. Trimming shortened V by 6 bases and J by 10 bases, and 16 bases separated the two germline ends. Germline loops: CDR1 SEHNR, CDR2 FQNEAQ (reference sequence). This CDR3 comprises 13 residues. The CDR3 is CASSPSPSEEQFF. DNA of the CDR3: TGTGCCAGCAGTCCTTCCCCCAGCGAGGAGCAGTTCTTC.

The chain is built from TRBV6-5 and TRBJ1-5, with D tentatively TRBD1 (5 bases). The CDR3 length is 14 residues. Trimming stripped 5 bases from V and 2 bases from J, with 10 bases between. CDR1 is MNHEY, CDR2 SVGAGI, per germline. The CDR3 protein is CASSDLGGNQPQHF. The DNA for the CDR3 is TGTGCCAGCAGTGACTTGGGGGGCAATCAGCCCCAGCATTTT.

This chain links TRBV5-6 with TRBJ2-1; D unresolved. The V gene lost 3 bases and the J gene lost 0 bases, with 7 bases spanning the gap. The CDR3 runs 14 residues. Germline V gene lookup returns CDR1 SGHDT and CDR2 YYEEEE. CDR3 amino acids: CASSSGASYNEQFF. The CDR3 nucleotides read TGTGCCAGCAGCTCGGGTGCCTCCTACAATGAGCAGTTCTTC.

The chain has TRBV6-6 and TRBJ2-5; D not resolved. Trimming took 3 bases from V and 5 from J, leaving 4 bases between them. Germline V gene data show CDR1 as MNHNY and CDR2 as SVGAGI (reference sequence). The CDR3 consists of 11 residues. Written as DNA, the CDR3 is TGTGCCAGCAGTTATGATGAGACCCAGTACTTC. Protein product: CASSYDETQYF.

V and J are TRBV19 and TRBJ2-7; no reliable D call. The CDR3 runs 12 residues. Trimming removed 5 bases at V and 3 bases at J, with 8 bases between. Looked up from germline, CDR1 is LNHDA and CDR2 is SQIVND (reference sequence). CDR3 residues: CASSDPGYEQYF. CDR3 DNA: TGTGCCAGTAGTGATCCAGGCTACGAGCAGTACTTC.